This T cell receptor (beta chain) is drawn from a study of T cell responses to AZD1222 COVID-19 vaccine. Libraries were prepared by immunoSEQ multiplex PCR; TCRdb keeps only in-frame clonotypes and omits some of them. The table has 200,000 to 250,000 clones, roughly 94% seen once. This receptor was taken from an adult who received the MenACWY meningococcal vaccine as a control. The starting material was peripheral blood, obtained 28 days after the second dose of the MenACWY control vaccine.

DNA for the CDR3: TGTGCCAGCAGTTACTCGACAGGGAAAGCTTTCTTT. It is translated as CASSYSTGKAFF. The chain combines TRBV6-5 with TRBJ1-1; 7 bases agree with TRBD1. This CDR3 is 12 amino acids long. Germline V gene lookup returns CDR1 MNHEY and CDR2 SVGAGI. V shed 0 bases, J shed 9 bases, and the junction held 1 base outside the gene matches.